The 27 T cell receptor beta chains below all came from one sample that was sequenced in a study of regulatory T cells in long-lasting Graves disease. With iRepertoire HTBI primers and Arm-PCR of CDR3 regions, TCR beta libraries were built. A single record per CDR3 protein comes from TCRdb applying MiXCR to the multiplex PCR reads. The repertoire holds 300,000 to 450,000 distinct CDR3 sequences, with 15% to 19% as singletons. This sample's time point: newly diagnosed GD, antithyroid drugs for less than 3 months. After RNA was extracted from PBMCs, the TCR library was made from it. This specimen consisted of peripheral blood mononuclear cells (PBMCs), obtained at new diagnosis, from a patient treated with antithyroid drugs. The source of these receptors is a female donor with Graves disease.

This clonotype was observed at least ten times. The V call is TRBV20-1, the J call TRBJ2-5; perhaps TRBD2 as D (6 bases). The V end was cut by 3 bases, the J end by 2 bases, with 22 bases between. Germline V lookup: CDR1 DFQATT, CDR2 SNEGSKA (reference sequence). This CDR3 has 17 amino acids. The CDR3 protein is CSASGGIGSPRQETQYF. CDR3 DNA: TGCAGTGCTAGCGGCGGGATCGGTTCCCCCCGGCAAGAGACCCAGTACTTC.

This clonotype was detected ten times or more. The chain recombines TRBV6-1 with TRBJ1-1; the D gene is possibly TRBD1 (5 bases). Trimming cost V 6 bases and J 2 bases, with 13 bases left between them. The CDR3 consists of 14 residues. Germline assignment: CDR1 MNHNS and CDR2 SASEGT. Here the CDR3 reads CASRAGAVNTEAFF. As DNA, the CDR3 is TGTGCCAGCAGAGCCGGGGCAGTCAACACTGAAGCTTTCTTT.

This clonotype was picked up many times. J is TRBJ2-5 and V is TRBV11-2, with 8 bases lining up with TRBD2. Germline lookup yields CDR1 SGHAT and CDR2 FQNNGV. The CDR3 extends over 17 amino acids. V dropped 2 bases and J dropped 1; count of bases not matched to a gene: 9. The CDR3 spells CASSLPGASGLQETQYF. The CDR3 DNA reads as TGTGCCAGCAGCTTACCTGGGGCTAGCGGGCTCCAAGAGACCCAGTACTTC.

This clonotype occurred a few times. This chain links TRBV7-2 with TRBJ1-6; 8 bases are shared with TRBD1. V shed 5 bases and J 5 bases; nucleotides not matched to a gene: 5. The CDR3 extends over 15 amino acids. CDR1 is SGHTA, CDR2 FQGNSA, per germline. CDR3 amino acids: CASSPKTGDNSPLHF. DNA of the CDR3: TGTGCCAGCAGCCCGAAGACAGGGGATAATTCACCCCTCCACTTT. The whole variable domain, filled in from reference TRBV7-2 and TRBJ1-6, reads GAGVSQSPSNKVTEKGKDVELRCDPISGHTALYWYRQSLGQGLEFLIYFQGNSAPDKSGLPSDRFSAERTGGSVSTLTIQRTQQEDSAVYLCASSPKTGDNSPLHFGNGTRLTVT.

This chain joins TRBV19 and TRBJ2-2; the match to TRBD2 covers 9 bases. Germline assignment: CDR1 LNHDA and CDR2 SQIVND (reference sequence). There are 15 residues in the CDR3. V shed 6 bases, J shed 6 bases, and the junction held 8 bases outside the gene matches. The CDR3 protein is CASRLLAGRSGELFF. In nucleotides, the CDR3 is TGTGCCAGTAGGTTGCTAGCGGGAAGGTCCGGGGAGCTGTTTTTT.

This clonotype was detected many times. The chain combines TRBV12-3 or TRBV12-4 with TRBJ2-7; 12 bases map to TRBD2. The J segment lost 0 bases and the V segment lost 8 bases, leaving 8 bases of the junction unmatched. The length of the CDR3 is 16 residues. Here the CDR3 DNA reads TGTGCCAGCCGATCCGGGACTAGCGGGCTCTCCTACGAGCAGTACTTC. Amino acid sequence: CASRSGTSGLSYEQYF.

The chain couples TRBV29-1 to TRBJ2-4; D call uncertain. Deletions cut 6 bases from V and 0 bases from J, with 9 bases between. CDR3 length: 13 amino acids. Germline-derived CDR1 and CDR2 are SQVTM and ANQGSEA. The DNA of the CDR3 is TGCAGCGTAGGAGTCGTAGCCAAAAACATTCAGTACTTC. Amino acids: CSVGVVAKNIQYF.

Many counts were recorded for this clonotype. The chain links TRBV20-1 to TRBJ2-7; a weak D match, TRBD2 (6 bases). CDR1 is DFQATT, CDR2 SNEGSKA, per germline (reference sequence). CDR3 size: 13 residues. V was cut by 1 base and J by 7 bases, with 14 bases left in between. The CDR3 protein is CSARAAGRREQYF. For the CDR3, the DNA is TGCAGTGCTAGAGCGGCGGGGCGGCGGGAGCAGTACTTC.

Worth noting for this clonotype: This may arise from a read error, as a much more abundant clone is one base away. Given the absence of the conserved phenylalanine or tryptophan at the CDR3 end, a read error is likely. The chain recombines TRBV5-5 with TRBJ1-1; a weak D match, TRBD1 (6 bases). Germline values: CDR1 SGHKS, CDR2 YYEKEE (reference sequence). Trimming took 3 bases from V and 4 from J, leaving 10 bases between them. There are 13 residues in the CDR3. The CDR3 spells CASSYRGPTEAFS. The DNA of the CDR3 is TGTGCCAGCAGCTATCGGGGGCCCACTGAAGCTTTCTCT.

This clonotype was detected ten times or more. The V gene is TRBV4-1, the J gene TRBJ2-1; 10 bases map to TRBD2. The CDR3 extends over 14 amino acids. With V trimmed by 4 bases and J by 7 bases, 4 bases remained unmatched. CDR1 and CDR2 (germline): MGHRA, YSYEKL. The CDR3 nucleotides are TGCGCCAGCAGCCGAGCGGGGGGGCGAAATGAGCAGTTCTTC. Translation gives CASSRAGGRNEQFF.

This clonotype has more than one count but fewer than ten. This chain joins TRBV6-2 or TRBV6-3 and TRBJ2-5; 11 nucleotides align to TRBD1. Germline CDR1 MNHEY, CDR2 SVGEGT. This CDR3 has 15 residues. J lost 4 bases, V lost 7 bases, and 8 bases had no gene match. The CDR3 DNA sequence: TGTGCCAGCACCCGGACAGGGGGCTTACGAGAGACCCAGTACTTC. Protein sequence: CASTRTGGLRETQYF.

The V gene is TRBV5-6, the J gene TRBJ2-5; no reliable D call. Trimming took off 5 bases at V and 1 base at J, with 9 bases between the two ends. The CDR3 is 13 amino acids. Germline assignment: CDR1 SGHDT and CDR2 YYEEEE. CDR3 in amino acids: CASRWGSQETQYF. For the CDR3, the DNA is TGTGCCAGCAGGTGGGGATCCCAAGAGACCCAGTACTTC.

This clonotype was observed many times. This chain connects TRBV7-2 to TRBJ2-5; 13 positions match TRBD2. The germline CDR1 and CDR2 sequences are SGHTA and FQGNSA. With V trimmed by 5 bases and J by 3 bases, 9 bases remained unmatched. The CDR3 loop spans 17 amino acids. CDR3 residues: CASSRDRGLAGKETQYF. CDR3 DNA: TGTGCCAGCAGCCGCGACAGGGGACTAGCGGGAAAAGAGACCCAGTACTTC.

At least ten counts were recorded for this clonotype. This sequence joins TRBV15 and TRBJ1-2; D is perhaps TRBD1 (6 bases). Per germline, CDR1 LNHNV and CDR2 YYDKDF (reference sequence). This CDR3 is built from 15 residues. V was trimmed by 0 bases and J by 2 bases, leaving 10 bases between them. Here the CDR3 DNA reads TGTGCCACCAGCAGAGATAAGGGGGTGAACTATGGCTACACCTTC. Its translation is CATSRDKGVNYGYTF. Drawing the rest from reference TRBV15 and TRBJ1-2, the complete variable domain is DAMVIQNPRYQVTQFGKPVTLSCSQTLNHNVMYWYQQKSSQAPKLLFHYYDKDFNNEADTPDNFQSRRPNTSFCFLDIRSPGLGDTAMYLCATSRDKGVNYGYTFGSGTRLTVV.

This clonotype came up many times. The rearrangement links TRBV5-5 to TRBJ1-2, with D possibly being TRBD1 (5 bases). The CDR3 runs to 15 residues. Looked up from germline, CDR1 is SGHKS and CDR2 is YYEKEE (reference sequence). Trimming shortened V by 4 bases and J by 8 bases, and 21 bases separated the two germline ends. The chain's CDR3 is CASSPRRGSPSGYTF. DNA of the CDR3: TGTGCCAGCAGCCCCCGGCGGGGGTCTCCATCGGGCTACACCTTC.

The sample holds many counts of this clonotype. The DNA of the CDR3 is TGTGCCAGCAGCTTATACCTTTTGGGCACTGAAGCTTTCTTT. Its protein product is CASSLYLLGTEAFF. The chain has TRBV7-2 and TRBJ1-1; D is unresolved. The germline V gene has CDR1 SGHTA and CDR2 FQGNSA. This CDR3 has 14 amino acids. The V end lost 2 bases, the J end lost 4 bases, and 11 bases lay between the germline ends.

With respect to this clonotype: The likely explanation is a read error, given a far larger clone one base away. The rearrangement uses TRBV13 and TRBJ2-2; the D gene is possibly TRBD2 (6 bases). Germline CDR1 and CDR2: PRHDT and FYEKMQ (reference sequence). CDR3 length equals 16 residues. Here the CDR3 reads CASGWRGQSNTGELFF. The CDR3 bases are TGCGCCAGCGGCTGGAGGGGCCAGTCGAACACCGGGGAGCTGTTTTTT.

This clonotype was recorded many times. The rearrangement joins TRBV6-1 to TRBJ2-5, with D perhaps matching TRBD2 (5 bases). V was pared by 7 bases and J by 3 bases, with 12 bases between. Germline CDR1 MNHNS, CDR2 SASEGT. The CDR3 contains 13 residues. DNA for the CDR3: TGTGCCAGCACCTCCGGGGTGGAAGAGACCCAGTACTTC. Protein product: CASTSGVEETQYF.

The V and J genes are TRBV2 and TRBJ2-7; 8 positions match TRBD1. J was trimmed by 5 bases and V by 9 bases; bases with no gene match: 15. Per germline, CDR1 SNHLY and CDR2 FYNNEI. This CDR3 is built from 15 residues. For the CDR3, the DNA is TGTGCCAGTTCGATTAACCCCGGGACAGGTGACGAGCAGTACTTC. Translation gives CASSINPGTGDEQYF.

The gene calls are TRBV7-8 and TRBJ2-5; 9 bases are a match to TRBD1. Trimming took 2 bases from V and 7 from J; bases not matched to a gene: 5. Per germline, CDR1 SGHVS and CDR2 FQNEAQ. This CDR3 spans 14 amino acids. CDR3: CASSLKLTGGTQYF. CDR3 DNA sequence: TGTGCCAGCAGCTTAAAATTGACAGGGGGGACCCAGTACTTC.

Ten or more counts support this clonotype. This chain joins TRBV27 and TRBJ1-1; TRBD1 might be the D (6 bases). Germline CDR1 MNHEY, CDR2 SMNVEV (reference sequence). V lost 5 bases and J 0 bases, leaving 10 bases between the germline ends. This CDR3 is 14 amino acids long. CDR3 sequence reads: CASSKRQVNTEAFF. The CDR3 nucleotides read TGTGCCAGCAGTAAACGACAGGTGAACACTGAAGCTTTCTTT.

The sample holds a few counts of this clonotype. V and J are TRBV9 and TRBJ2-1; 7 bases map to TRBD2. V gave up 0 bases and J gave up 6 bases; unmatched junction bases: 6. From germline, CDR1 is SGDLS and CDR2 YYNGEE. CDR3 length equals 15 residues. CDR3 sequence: CASSVGRGRGNEQFF. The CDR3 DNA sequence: TGTGCCAGCAGCGTAGGTCGCGGGAGAGGCAATGAGCAGTTCTTC.

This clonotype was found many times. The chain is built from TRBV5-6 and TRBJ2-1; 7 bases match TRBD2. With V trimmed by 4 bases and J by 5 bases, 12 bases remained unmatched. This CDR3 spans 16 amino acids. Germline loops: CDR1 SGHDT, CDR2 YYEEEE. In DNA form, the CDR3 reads TGTGCCAGCAGCCGTCCGACTAGAGCGGGGAACAATGAGCAGTTCTTC. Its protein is CASSRPTRAGNNEQFF.

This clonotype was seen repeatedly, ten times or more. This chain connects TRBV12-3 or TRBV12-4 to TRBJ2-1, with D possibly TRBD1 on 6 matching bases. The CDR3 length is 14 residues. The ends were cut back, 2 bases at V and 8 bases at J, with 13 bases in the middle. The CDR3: CASSLFGRGHEQFF. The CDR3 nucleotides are TGTGCCAGCAGTTTATTCGGCAGGGGCCATGAGCAGTTCTTC.

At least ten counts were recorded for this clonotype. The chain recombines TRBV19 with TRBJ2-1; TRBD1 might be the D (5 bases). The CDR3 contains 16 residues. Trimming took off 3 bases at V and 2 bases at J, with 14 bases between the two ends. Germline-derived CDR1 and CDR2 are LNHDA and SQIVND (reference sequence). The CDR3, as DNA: TGTGCCAGTAGTATTTACGAGACAGTTACCTACAATGAGCAGTTCTTC. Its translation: CASSIYETVTYNEQFF.

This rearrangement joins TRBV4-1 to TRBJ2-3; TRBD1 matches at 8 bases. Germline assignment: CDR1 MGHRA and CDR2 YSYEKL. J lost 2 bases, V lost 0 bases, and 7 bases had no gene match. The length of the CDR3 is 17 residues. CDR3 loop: CASSQDPGTGFTDTQYF. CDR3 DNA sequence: TGCGCCAGCAGCCAAGACCCCGGGACAGGTTTCACAGATACGCAGTATTTT.

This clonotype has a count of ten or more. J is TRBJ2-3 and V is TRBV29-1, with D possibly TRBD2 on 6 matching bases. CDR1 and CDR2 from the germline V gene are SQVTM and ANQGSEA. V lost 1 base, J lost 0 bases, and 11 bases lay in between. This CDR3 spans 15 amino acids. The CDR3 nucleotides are TGCAGCGTTGAAGGGTCGCGGGGAAGCACAGATACGCAGTATTTT. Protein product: CSVEGSRGSTDTQYF.